Each of the 18 T cell receptor beta chains below was sequenced from the same sample in a study of T cells in Graves' hyperthyroidism and ophthalmopathy. Amplification targeted TCR beta CDR3 regions from RNA transcripts. Initially, a first-round RT-PCR of the TCR CDR3 employed the HTBI primer set. TCRdb analysed the multiplex PCR reads with MiXCR anew, one entry per CDR3 protein. This sample has 75,000 to 100,000 distinct CDR3 sequences, with around 52% found just once. Material: blood. Receptors originate from a woman in her thirties or forties with Graves' hyperthyroidism.

The chain recombines TRBV10-3 with TRBJ2-5, with 9 bases matching TRBD2. The CDR3 length is 14 residues. Germline CDR1 ENHRY, CDR2 SYGVKD. The V segment lost 8 bases and the J segment 4 bases; nucleotides outside the gene matches: 8. The CDR3 DNA reads TGTGCCATCGGGCAAGCGGGAGGAGGAGAGACCCAGTACTTC. This sequence encodes CAIGQAGGGETQYF.

The chain combines TRBV20-1 with TRBJ1-2; TRBD1 matches at 9 bases. This CDR3 comprises 14 residues. CDR1 and CDR2 from the germline V gene are DFQATT and SNEGSKA (reference sequence). After removal of 3 bases from V and 5 bases from J, the junction contained 7 bases not matched to a gene. CDR3 in amino acids: CSASDRQGGYGYTF. CDR3 coding DNA: TGCAGTGCTAGTGACCGACAGGGGGGGTATGGCTACACCTTC.

V gene TRBV2 combines with J gene TRBJ2-6; no clear D gene. The CDR3 is 17 amino acids. Germline-derived CDR1 and CDR2 are SNHLY and FYNNEI. Trimming cost V 6 bases and J 0 bases, with 15 bases left between them. CDR3 sequence (DNA): TGTGCCAGCAGCCATCGGGCCCACCTCTCTGGGGCCAACGTCCTGACTTTC. Amino acid sequence: CASSHRAHLSGANVLTF.

The genes are TRBV20-1 and TRBJ2-5; TRBD2 matches at 11 bases. Germline V gives CDR1 DFQATT, CDR2 SNEGSKA (reference sequence). The J segment lost 5 bases and the V segment lost 3 bases, leaving 11 bases of the junction unmatched. This CDR3 is 16 amino acids long. The chain's CDR3 is CSASSLAGVSYETQYF. CDR3 nucleotides: TGCAGTGCTAGCTCACTAGCGGGAGTATCCTACGAGACCCAGTACTTC.

Comments on this clonotype: Possible read error: a much larger clone is one base away. This rearrangement joins TRBV29-1 to TRBJ2-3; D possibly uses TRBD1 or TRBD2 (5 bases each). From germline, CDR1 is SQVTM and CDR2 ANQGSEA. CDR3 size: 15 residues. CDR3 nucleotide sequence: TGCAGCGTTGAAGAAGGCAGGGCTAGCACAGATACGCGGTATTTT. Protein product: CSVEEGRASTDTRYF.

The CDR3 DNA reads TGTGCCAGCAGTTTATACCCCGGAGCATATAATTCACCCCTCCACTTT. Amino acid sequence: CASSLYPGAYNSPLHF. The genes are TRBV27 and TRBJ1-6, with unresolved D. Germline V gene data show CDR1 as MNHEY and CDR2 as SMNVEV (reference sequence). The V end lost 1 base, the J end lost 4 bases, and 11 bases lay between the germline ends. The CDR3 covers 16 residues.

This clonotype came up a few times. At one end, the junction sequence differs from germline, possibly due to a read error. The chain links TRBV10-3 to TRBJ2-3; D may correspond to TRBD1 or TRBD2 (5 bases each). Germline V lookup: CDR1 ENHRY, CDR2 SYGVKD. The CDR3 extends over 13 amino acids. DNA for the CDR3: TGTGCCAGCAGTTGGGGGAATGGAGATACGCAGTATTTT. Its protein product is CASSWGNGDTQYF.

This clonotype was counted a few times. This clone may be a read error of a much larger clone one base away. V is TRBV7-2 and J is TRBJ2-7; 9 nucleotides match TRBD2. V shed 6 bases, J shed 2 bases, and the junction held 5 bases outside the gene matches. The CDR3 has 14 amino acids. Looked up from germline, CDR1 is SGHTA and CDR2 is FQGNSA. CDR3 amino acids: CASSYLAGTYEQYF. The CDR3, as DNA: TGTGCCAGCAGTTACCTAGCGGGAACCTACGAGCAGTACTTC.

The J gene is TRBJ2-7, the V gene TRBV28, with D unclear. This CDR3 has 13 residues. CDR1 MDHEN and CDR2 SYDVKM come from the germline V gene. V was clipped by 2 bases and J by 3 bases, with 8 bases between them. This chain's CDR3 is CASSLALYYEQYF. As DNA, the CDR3 is TGTGCCAGCAGTTTAGCACTATACTACGAGCAGTACTTC.

The chain combines TRBV7-9 with TRBJ1-5, with D maybe TRBD1 (5 bases). The germline CDR1 and CDR2 sequences are SEHNR and FQNEAQ (reference sequence). V was shortened by 5 bases and J by 7 bases, with 24 bases between the two germline ends. This CDR3 spans 17 amino acids. The CDR3, as DNA: TGTGCCAGCAGCCAAGATATGGCGGGGACGGTGCGGCAGCCCCAGCATTTT. This translates into CASSQDMAGTVRQPQHF. Full variable domain (rest looked up from reference TRBV7-9 and TRBJ1-5): DTGVSQNPRHKITKRGQNVTFRCDPISEHNRLYWYRQTLGQGPEFLTYFQNEAQLEKSRLLSDRFSAERPKGSFSTLEIQRTEQGDSAMYLCASSQDMAGTVRQPQHFGDGTRLSIL.

The rearrangement joins TRBV11-2 to TRBJ1-1; 10 bases fit TRBD1. The CDR3 loop spans 15 amino acids. V lost 3 bases to trimming and J lost 4 bases; unmatched junction nucleotides: 5. Germline V gene sequence: CDR1 SGHAT, CDR2 FQNNGV. CDR3 bases: TGTGCCAGCAGCTTTGAGGACAGGGGGAGCACTGAAGCTTTCTTT. It is translated as CASSFEDRGSTEAFF. Looking up the rest from reference TRBV11-2 and TRBJ1-1 gives the full variable domain: EAGVAQSPRYKIIEKRQSVAFWCNPISGHATLYWYQQILGQGPKLLIQFQNNGVVDDSQLPKDRFSAERLKGVDSTLKIQPAKLEDSAVYLCASSFEDRGSTEAFFGQGTRLTVV.

This clonotype was observed a handful of times. The junction does not match germline at one end; this may be a read error. The chain employs TRBV20-1 and TRBJ2-6; TRBD1 agrees at 9 bases. The CDR3 has 12 amino acids. Germline CDR1 DFQATT, CDR2 SNEGSKA (reference sequence). The CDR3 DNA reads as TGCAGTGCTCCCGGGACAGGGAGGACTGAAGCTTTC. This translates into CSAPGTGRTEAF.

The chain carries TRBV20-1 and TRBJ2-5; TRBD2 agrees at 11 bases. V lost 5 bases to trimming and J lost 4 bases; unmatched junction nucleotides: 6. The germline V gene encodes CDR1 DFQATT and CDR2 SNEGSKA (reference sequence). The CDR3 consists of 14 residues. The CDR3 protein is CSAFSGRASETQYF. DNA for the CDR3: TGCAGTGCTTTTAGCGGGAGGGCCTCAGAGACCCAGTACTTC.

Many counts were recorded for this clonotype. The chain uses TRBV7-9 and TRBJ1-2; D may be TRBD1 (5 bases). Germline CDR1 SEHNR, CDR2 FQNEAQ (reference sequence). The CDR3 sequence is 15 residues long. V lost 5 bases and J lost 6, with 19 bases in between. The CDR3 bases are TGTGCCAGCAGCCCCCCTTGGGAGGGGAAGGATGGCTACACCTTC. This gives the protein CASSPPWEGKDGYTF.

The chain recombines TRBV2 with TRBJ1-2; 7 nucleotides line up with TRBD1. The CDR3 consists of 13 residues. V lost 5 bases and J lost 7; bases outside the gene matches: 7. Germline loops: CDR1 SNHLY, CDR2 FYNNEI. The CDR3 sequence is CASSSTGVGGYTF. Here the CDR3 DNA reads TGTGCCAGCAGTTCTACAGGGGTGGGTGGCTACACCTTC.

The CDR3: CATSAPGLAPDTQYF. The CDR3 nucleotides are TGTGCCACCAGTGCCCCAGGACTAGCCCCAGATACGCAGTATTTT. The V call is TRBV24-1, the J call TRBJ2-3, with 8 nucleotides matching TRBD2. J was trimmed by 4 bases and V by 5 bases; bases with no gene match: 7. CDR3 length: 15 amino acids. Germline V gene data show CDR1 as KGHDR and CDR2 as SFDVKD.

This clonotype has at least ten counts. DNA of the CDR3: TGTGCCAGCAGCCCATTCAGGGACAGGGGAAAAGGAAACACCATATATTTT. Amino acids: CASSPFRDRGKGNTIYF. This chain uses TRBV7-2 with TRBJ1-3; 10 positions match TRBD1. The V segment lost 5 bases and the J segment 4 bases; nucleotides outside the gene matches: 11. The CDR3 is 17 residues long. Germline loops: CDR1 SGHTA, CDR2 FQGNSA.

In its sample, this clonotype was seen a few times. The V call is TRBV9, the J call TRBJ1-3; 9 nucleotides match TRBD1. This CDR3 comprises 17 residues. The ends lost 1 base at V and 8 bases at J; junction bases unmatched: 13. From germline, CDR1 is SGDLS and CDR2 YYNGEE. The DNA of the CDR3 is TGTGCCAGCAGCGTAATGGGACAGGGCTTCAATGGCTACACCATATATTTT. It yields the protein CASSVMGQGFNGYTIYF.